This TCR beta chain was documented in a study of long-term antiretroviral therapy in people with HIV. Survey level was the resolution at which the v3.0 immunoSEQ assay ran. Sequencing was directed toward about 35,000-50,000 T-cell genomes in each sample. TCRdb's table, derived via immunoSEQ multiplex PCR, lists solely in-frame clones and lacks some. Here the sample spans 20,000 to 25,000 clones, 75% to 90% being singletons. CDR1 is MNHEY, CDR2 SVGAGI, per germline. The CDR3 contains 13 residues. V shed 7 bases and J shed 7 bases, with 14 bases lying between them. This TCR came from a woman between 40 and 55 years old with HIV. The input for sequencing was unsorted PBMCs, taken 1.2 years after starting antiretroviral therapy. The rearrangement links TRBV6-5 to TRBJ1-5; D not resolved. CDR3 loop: CASTAHPGQPQHF. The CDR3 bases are TGTGCCAGCACTGCCCACCCGGGCCAGCCCCAGCATTTT.